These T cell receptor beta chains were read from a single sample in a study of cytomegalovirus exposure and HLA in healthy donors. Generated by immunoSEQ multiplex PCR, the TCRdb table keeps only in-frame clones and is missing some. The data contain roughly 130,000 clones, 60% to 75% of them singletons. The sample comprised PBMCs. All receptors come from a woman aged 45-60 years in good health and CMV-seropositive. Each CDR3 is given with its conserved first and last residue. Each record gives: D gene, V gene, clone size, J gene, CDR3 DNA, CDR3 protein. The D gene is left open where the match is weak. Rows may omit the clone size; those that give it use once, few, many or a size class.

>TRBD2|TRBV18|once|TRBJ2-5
TGTGCCAGCTCCCCCACGAGTAGCGGGGGTCAAGAGACCCAGTACTTC
CASSPTSSGGQETQYF
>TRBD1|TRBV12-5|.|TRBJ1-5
TGTGCTAGTGGACCAGGGGGGAATAGCAATCAGCCCCAGCATTTT
CASGPGGNSNQPQHF
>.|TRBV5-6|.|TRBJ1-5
TGTGCCAGCAGCTGGGGACACAATCAGCCCCAGCATTTT
CASSWGHNQPQHF
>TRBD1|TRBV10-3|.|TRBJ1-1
TGTGCCCACGGGGACAGTATCACTGAAGCTTTCTTT
CAHGDSITEAFF
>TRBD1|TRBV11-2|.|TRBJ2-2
TGTGCCAGCAGCCAACAACAGGGGGCCGGGGAGCTGTTTTTT
CASSQQQGAGELFF
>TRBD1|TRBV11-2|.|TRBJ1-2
TGTGCCAGCAGCTTAGGGGGACAGGAATACTATGGCTACACCTTC
CASSLGGQEYYGYTF
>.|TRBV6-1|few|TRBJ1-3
TGTGCCAGCCAAATGGGAGACTCTGGAAACACCATATATTTT
CASQMGDSGNTIYF
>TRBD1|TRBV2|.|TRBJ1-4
TGTGCCAGCAGTGTGACAGGGGGGGAAAAACTGTTTTTT
CASSVTGGEKLFF
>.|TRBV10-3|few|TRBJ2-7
TGTGCCATAGGGGCCACCTACGAGCAGTACTTC
CAIGATYEQYF
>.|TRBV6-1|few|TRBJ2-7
TGTGCCAGCGGACAGCTTGCCTACGAGCAGTACTTC
CASGQLAYEQYF
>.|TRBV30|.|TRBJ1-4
TGTGCCTGGAGTAACAAGGGGGTCGCAACTAATGAAAAACTGTTTTTT
CAWSNKGVATNEKLFF
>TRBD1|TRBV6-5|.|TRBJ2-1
TGTGCCAGCGGGACAGTGGACAATGAGCAGTTCTTC
CASGTVDNEQFF
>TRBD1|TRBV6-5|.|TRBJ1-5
TGTGCCAGTATCCAGGACAGGGTCAATCAGCCCCAGCATTTT
CASIQDRVNQPQHF
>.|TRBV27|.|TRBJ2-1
TGTGCCAGCCGCAGGGGTAATGAGCAGTTCTTC
CASRRGNEQFF
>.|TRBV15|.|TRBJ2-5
TGTGCCACCAGCGGAACCCAGGGGAAAGAGACCCAGTACTTC
CATSGTQGKETQYF
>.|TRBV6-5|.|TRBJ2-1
TGTGCCAGCAGTTACGGAGCTGAGCAGTTCTTC
CASSYGAEQFF
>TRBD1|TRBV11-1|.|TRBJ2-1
TGTGCCAGCAGCTTAGACACAGGGGCAGATGAGCAGTTCTTC
CASSLDTGADEQFF
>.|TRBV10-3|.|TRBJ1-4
TGTGCCGCACGACAGGCAACTAATGAAAAACTGTTTTTT
CAARQATNEKLFF
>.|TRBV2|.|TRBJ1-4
TGTGCCAGCGGTGAGTGGGGGCCCCGGGGTGAAAAACTGTTTTTT
CASGEWGPRGEKLFF
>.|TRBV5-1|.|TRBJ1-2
TGCGCCAGCAGCCCCCTCGGAGCTACCTCGGGCTACACCTTC
CASSPLGATSGYTF
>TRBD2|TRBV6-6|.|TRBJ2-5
TGTGCCAGCGGGCGGGGGGGCGGTGGAGAGACCCAGTACTTC
CASGRGGGGETQYF
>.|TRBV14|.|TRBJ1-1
TGTGCCAGCAGCCAAGGCCTCAGGCGGGGCCGCACCTGGGTCCCTGAAGCTTTCTTT
CASSQGLRRGRTWVPEAFF
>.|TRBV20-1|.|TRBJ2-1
TGCAGTGCTAGACTTGACAATGAGCAGTTCTTC
CSARLDNEQFF
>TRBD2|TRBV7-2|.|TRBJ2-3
TGTGCCAGCAGCCCCATCCTAGCGGGGGGCGGGGCTACGCAGTATTTT
CASSPILAGGGATQYF
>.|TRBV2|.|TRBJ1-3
TGTGCCAGCAGTCGAGAGTATACCGGAAACACCATATATTTT
CASSREYTGNTIYF
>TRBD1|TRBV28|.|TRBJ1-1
TGTGCCAGCAGTTCCCCTCGGGACAGGGGCCCTGAAGCTTTCTTT
CASSSPRDRGPEAFF
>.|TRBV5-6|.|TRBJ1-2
TGTGCCAGCAGCTTGGCCAACAGGGCCTATGGCTACACCTTC
CASSLANRAYGYTF
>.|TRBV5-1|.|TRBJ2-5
TGCGCCAGCCAAAATACCGGCGGAGAGACCCAGTACTTC
CASQNTGGETQYF
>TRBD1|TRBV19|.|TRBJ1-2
TGTGCCAGTAATGACAGGGGACAAGGCTACACCTTC
CASNDRGQGYTF
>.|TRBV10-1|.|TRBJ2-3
TGCGCCAGCAGTGTGGCGGTCACAGATACGCAGTATTTT
CASSVAVTDTQYF
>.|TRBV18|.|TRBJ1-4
TGTGCCAGCTCAACCGGACTGAATGAAAAACTGTTTTTT
CASSTGLNEKLFF
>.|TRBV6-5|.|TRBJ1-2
TGTGCCAGCAGCCTCGGTCCCTACTATGGCTACACCTTC
CASSLGPYYGYTF
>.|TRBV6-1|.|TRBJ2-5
TGTGCCAGCAGGGCCCTCGTGGCGGCGGAGACCCAGTACTTC
CASRALVAAETQYF
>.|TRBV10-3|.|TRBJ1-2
TGTGCCATCAACGGGGGGGCGGGCTATGGCTACACCTTC
CAINGGAGYGYTF
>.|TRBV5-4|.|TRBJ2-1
TGTGCCAGCAGCTTGGAATTCGGGAATGAGCAGTTCTTC
CASSLEFGNEQFF
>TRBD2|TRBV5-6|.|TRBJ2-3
TGTGCCAGCAGCTTCTTTACTAGCGGGGGGCCGATGGGGGATACGCAGTATTTT
CASSFFTSGGPMGDTQYF
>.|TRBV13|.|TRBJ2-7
TGTGCCAGCAGCTCAAGGGACTTTTGGAACGAGCAGTACTTC
CASSSRDFWNEQYF
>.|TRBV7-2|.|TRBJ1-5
TGTGCCAGCAGCTCACAGGGTCCAACCAATCAGCCCCAGCATTTT
CASSSQGPTNQPQHF
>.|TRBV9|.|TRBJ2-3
TGTGCCAGCAGCGTCAGTCTAGCCGACACAGATACGCAGTATTTT
CASSVSLADTDTQYF
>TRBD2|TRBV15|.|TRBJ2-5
TGTGCCACCAGCAGAGATGGCACTAGCGGACCACAAGAGACCCAGTACTTC
CATSRDGTSGPQETQYF
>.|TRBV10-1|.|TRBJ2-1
TGCGCCAGCAGTGAGCATCTGGGCGACGAGCAGTTCTTC
CASSEHLGDEQFF
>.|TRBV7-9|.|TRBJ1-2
TGTGCCAGCAGCCGAAGTGCCGGGAAGGGCTACACCTTC
CASSRSAGKGYTF
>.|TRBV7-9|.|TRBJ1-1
TGTGCCAGCAGCTTACTTCGGGGGAACACTGAAGCTTTCTTT
CASSLLRGNTEAFF